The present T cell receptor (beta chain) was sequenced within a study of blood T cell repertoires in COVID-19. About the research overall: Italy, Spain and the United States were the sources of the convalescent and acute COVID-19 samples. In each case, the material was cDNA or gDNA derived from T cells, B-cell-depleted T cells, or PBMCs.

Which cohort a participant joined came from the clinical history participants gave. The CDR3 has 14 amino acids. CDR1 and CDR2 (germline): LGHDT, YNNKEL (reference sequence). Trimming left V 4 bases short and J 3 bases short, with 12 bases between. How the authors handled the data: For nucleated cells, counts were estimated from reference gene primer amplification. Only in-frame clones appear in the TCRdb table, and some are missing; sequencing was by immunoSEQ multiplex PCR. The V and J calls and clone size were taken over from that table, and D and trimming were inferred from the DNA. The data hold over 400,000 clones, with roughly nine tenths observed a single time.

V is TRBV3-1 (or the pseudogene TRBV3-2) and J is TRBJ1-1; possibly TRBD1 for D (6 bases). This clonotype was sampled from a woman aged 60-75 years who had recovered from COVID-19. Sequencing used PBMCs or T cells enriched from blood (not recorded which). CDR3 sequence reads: CASSPSTGDTEAFF. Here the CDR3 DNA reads TGTGCCAGCAGCCCCTCGACAGGTGACACTGAAGCTTTCTTT.